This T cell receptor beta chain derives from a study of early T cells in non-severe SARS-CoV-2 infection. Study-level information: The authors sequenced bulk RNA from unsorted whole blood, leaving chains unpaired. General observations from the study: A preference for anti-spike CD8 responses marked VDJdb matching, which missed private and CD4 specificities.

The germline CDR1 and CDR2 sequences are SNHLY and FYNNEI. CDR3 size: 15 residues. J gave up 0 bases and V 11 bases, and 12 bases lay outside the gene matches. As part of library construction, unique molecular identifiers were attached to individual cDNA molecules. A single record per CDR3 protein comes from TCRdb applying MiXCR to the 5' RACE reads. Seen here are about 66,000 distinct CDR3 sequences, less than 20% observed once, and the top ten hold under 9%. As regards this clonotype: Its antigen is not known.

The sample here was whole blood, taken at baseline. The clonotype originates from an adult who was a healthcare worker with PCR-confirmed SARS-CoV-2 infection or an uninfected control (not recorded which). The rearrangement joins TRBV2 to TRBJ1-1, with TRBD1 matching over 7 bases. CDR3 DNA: TGTGCCGAGGGGGCTTTACAGGGCGTGAACACTGAAGCTTTCTTT. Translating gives CAEGALQGVNTEAFF.